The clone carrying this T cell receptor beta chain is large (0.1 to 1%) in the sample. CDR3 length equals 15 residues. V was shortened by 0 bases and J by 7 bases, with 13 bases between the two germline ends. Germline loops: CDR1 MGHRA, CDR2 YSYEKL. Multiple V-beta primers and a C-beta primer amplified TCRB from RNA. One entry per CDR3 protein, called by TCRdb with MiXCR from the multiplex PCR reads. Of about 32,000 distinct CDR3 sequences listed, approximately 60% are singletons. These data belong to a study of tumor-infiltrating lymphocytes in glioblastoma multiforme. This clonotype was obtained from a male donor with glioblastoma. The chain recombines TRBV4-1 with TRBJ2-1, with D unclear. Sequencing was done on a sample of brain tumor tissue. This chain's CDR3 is CASSQEEKPFNEQFF. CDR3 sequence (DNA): TGCGCCAGCAGCCAAGAAGAAAAGCCCTTTAATGAGCAGTTCTTC.